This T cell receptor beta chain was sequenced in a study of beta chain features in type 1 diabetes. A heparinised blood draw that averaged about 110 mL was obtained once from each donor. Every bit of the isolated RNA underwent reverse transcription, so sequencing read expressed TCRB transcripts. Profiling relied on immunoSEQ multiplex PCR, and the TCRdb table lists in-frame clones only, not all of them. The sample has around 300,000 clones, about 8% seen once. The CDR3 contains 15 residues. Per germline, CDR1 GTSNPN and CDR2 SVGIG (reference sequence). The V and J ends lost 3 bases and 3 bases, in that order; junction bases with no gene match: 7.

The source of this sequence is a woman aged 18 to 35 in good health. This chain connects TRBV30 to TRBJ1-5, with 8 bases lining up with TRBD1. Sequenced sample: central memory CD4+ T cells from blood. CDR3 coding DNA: TGTGCCTGGAGCTCTAAGACAGGGGTCAATCAGCCCCAGCATTTT. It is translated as CAWSSKTGVNQPQHF.